One sample yielded the 29 T cell receptor beta chains listed below, sequenced in a study of molecular identifiers for immune sequencing clone quantification. TCRdb re-called the PCR reads through MiXCR, storing one row per CDR3 protein. The repertoire holds under 600,000 distinct CDR3 sequences, with 20% to 25% as singletons. Specimen: naive CD8+ T cells from blood, with Jurkat cell RNA spiked in. Sample subset: FACS-sorted CD8+CD4-CCR7+CD45RA+ naive T cells. These receptors were taken from a human donor in good health. Some libraries in this study had Jurkat cell RNA spiked in.

This clonotype occurred many times. The rearrangement links TRBV4-3 to TRBJ1-1, with D possibly being TRBD1 (5 bases). Germline V CDR1 and CDR2: LGHNA, YSLEER. The CDR3 loop spans 14 amino acids. V gave up 0 bases and J gave up 3 bases, with 8 bases separating them. CDR3 residues: CASSQEVGDTEAFF. CDR3 DNA sequence: TGCGCCAGCAGCCAAGAAGTGGGGGACACTGAAGCTTTCTTT.

This clonotype came up a few times. At one of its ends the junction is not consistent with the germline gene, which may arise from a read error. The gene calls are TRBV5-3 and TRBJ2-7, with unresolved D. TRBV5-3 is an ORF; its function is uncertain. This CDR3 comprises 14 residues. In DNA, the CDR3 is TGTGCCAGCAGCTCGGATACCTACGGGTACGAGCAGTACTTC. It encodes CASSSDTYGYEQYF.

As to this clonotype: Likely a read error: the CDR3 ends without its conserved phenylalanine or tryptophan. V is TRBV12-3 or TRBV12-4 and J is TRBJ2-1, with D maybe TRBD1 (6 bases). The CDR3 has 14 amino acids. Trimming stripped 4 bases from V and 10 bases from J, with 17 bases between. The CDR3: CASSSRTELLEQFL. For the CDR3, the DNA is TGTGCCAGCAGTTCTCGGACAGAACTCCTGGAGCAGTTCCTC.

This clonotype was detected a few times. The rearrangement joins TRBV19 to TRBJ1-5, with D possibly being TRBD1 (5 bases). V was clipped by 3 bases and J by 3 bases, with 12 bases between them. Germline CDR1 LNHDA, CDR2 SQIVND (reference sequence). The CDR3 length is 15 residues. The CDR3 spells CASSIGQGLNQPQHF. DNA for the CDR3: TGTGCCAGTAGTATTGGGCAGGGACTCAATCAGCCCCAGCATTTT. Looking up the rest from reference TRBV19 and TRBJ1-5 gives the full variable domain: DGGITQSPKYLFRKEGQNVTLSCEQNLNHDAMYWYRQDPGQGLRLIYYSQIVNDFQKGDIAEGYSVSREKKESFPLTVTSAQKNPTAFYLCASSIGQGLNQPQHFGDGTRLSIL.

Comments on this clonotype: One end of the junction fails to match germline, which may point to a read error. The chain couples TRBV28 to TRBJ2-1; D is ambiguous. The CDR3 is 13 residues long. CDR1 is MDHEN, CDR2 SYDVKM, per germline. The CDR3: CANSLGIYNEQFF. In DNA form, the CDR3 reads TGTGCCAACAGTTTAGGGATCTACAATGAGCAGTTCTTC.

As for this clonotype: This clone may be a read error of a much larger clone one base away. The chain carries TRBV6-6 and TRBJ2-3, with D unresolved. This CDR3 is 14 amino acids long. Looked up from germline, CDR1 is MNHNY and CDR2 is SVGAGI (reference sequence). The CDR3 DNA reads as TGTGCCAGCGGTTACACCGCTTACACAGATACGCAGTATTTT. This codes for CASGYTAYTDTQYF.

The chain links TRBV12-3 or TRBV12-4 to TRBJ2-7; D possibly corresponds to TRBD2 (5 bases). The CDR3 extends over 14 amino acids. V lost 3 bases to trimming and J lost 0 bases, with 9 bases between them. The CDR3 protein is CASSFGLGSYEQYF. The CDR3 bases are TGTGCCAGCAGTTTCGGACTGGGCTCCTACGAGCAGTACTTC.

V and J are TRBV7-2 and TRBJ2-7, with D possibly matching TRBD1 (5 bases). Deletions cut 5 bases from V and 0 bases from J, with 11 bases between. The CDR3 is 14 amino acids. Germline loops: CDR1 SGHTA, CDR2 FQGNSA. CDR3 sequence (DNA): TGTGCCAGCAGCCCAAGGACATTCTCCTACGAGCAGTACTTC. This translates into CASSPRTFSYEQYF.

On this clonotype: Since a much larger clone is just one base distant, this may be a read error. The chain links TRBV29-1 to TRBJ2-1; 10 nucleotides align to TRBD1. Germline loops: CDR1 SQVTM, CDR2 ANQGSEA. The CDR3 runs 14 residues. CDR3 bases: TGCAGCGTTGGCGGGACAGGGGAGGAGAATGGGCAGTTCTTC. Its protein product is CSVGGTGEENGQFF.

This clonotype has a handful of counts. The chain is built from TRBV29-1 and TRBJ1-2; no clear D gene. V dropped 6 bases and J dropped 5 bases, with 10 bases sitting between them. CDR1 is SQVTM and CDR2 is ANQGSEA in the germline V gene. The CDR3 runs 11 residues. CDR3 bases: TGCAGCGTGGTAGAACCATATGGCTACACCTTC. Its translation: CSVVEPYGYTF.

This clonotype was seen a handful of times. CDR3: CSVETPYRVEGEKLFF. In DNA form, the CDR3 reads TGCAGCGTAGAAACTCCATACAGGGTAGAGGGTGAAAAACTGTTTTTT. The genes are TRBV29-1 and TRBJ1-4; a weak D match, TRBD1 (6 bases). This CDR3 spans 16 amino acids. The V gene lost 6 bases and the J gene lost 7 bases, with 24 bases spanning the gap. Germline loops: CDR1 SQVTM, CDR2 ANQGSEA.

With regard to this clonotype: Given a much more abundant clone one base away, this may be a read error. The rearrangement uses TRBV6-5 and TRBJ2-7; D may be TRBD1 or TRBD2 (8 bases each). Trimming shortened V by 6 bases and J by 6 bases, and 21 bases separated the two germline ends. Germline-derived CDR1 and CDR2 are MNHEY and SVGAGI. The CDR3 is 15 residues long. The CDR3 reads CASSGTGPLAGEQYF. CDR3 in DNA: TGTGCCAGCAGCGGGACAGGCCCGCTAGCGGGCGAGCAGTACTTC.

Remarks on this clonotype: A far larger clone is a single base away, which makes a read error likely. The chain is built from TRBV4-3 and TRBJ2-7, with D possibly TRBD2 on 6 matching bases. Germline V gene data show CDR1 as LGHNA and CDR2 as YSLEER. Between the trimmed V and J ends, which lost 8 bases and 1 base, there was a span of 15 bases. This CDR3 comprises 14 residues. The CDR3 DNA follows: TGCGCCAGCGGCTCCCTGGGGGGTTCCTACGAGCAGTACTTC. Its translation: CASGSLGGSYEQYF.

Remarks on this clonotype: A much bigger clone sits one base away, suggesting this may be a read error. The CDR3 carries no conserved terminal phenylalanine or tryptophan, so it likely arises from a read error. The DNA is omitted, as the CDR3 cannot be located on it reliably, and the CDR3 follows TCRdb's listing. The chain joins TRBV21-1 to TRBJ1-1; the table assigns TRBD1, which was not confirmed against the DNA. TRBV21-1 is designated a pseudogene. The length of the CDR3 is 18 amino acids, counting both ends. The CDR3 region is CASSIPSGRDGLNTEAFL.

This clonotype was seen more than once but under ten times. J is TRBJ2-3 and V is TRBV10-1; D gene uncertain. Per germline, CDR1 WNHNN and CDR2 SYGVQD (reference sequence). V lost 2 bases, J lost 4 bases, and 7 bases lay in between. The CDR3 is made up of 13 amino acids. For the CDR3, the DNA is TGCGCCAGCAGTGAGGGGGTCGCAGATACGCAGTATTTT. Translating it yields CASSEGVADTQYF.

V and J are TRBV27 and TRBJ2-1, with 11 nucleotides matching TRBD2. V dropped 8 bases and J dropped 4; count of bases not matched to a gene: 4. The CDR3 contains 14 residues. CDR1 and CDR2 (germline): MNHEY, SMNVEV (reference sequence). In nucleotides, the CDR3 is TGTGCCAGCGCCGGGACTAGCGGATACAATGAGCAGTTCTTC. This sequence encodes CASAGTSGYNEQFF.

This clonotype was detected many times. V usage is TRBV7-9 and J usage is TRBJ2-4; D unclear. V lost 3 bases and J 0 bases, leaving 15 bases between the germline ends. The CDR3 is 17 amino acids. CDR1 and CDR2 (germline): SEHNR, FQNEAQ (reference sequence). Written as DNA, the CDR3 is TGTGCCAGCAGCTTCGTGCACCCAGACCTAGCCAAAAACATTCAGTACTTC. Translated: CASSFVHPDLAKNIQYF.

This clonotype was detected ten times or more. The chain carries TRBV29-1 and TRBJ2-3, with D perhaps being TRBD1 or TRBD2 (6 bases each). Deletions cut 1 base from V and 2 bases from J, with 13 bases between. The CDR3 is 15 amino acids. Germline values: CDR1 SQVTM, CDR2 ANQGSEA. CDR3 in DNA: TGCAGCGTTGAAGTAGGAGGGGGGCTCACAGATACGCAGTATTTT. Translation gives CSVEVGGGLTDTQYF.

This clonotype was counted many times. The rearrangement links TRBV14 to TRBJ2-1; D is possibly TRBD2 (5 bases). Germline CDR1 SGHDN, CDR2 FVKESK. Trimming pared 2 bases from V and 7 bases from J, leaving 15 bases between. The CDR3 is 15 residues long. The CDR3 DNA reads TGTGCCAGCAGCCAACTAACGGGGTCTCGGAATGAGCAGTTCTTC. This sequence encodes CASSQLTGSRNEQFF. The full variable domain, rest sourced from reference TRBV14 and TRBJ2-1, is EAGVTQFPSHSVIEKGQTVTLRCDPISGHDNLYWYRRVMGKEIKFLLHFVKESKQDESGMPNNRFLAERTGGTYSTLKVQPAELEDSGVYFCASSQLTGSRNEQFFGPGTRLTVL.

This clonotype was counted at least ten times. This chain connects TRBV6-2 or TRBV6-3 to TRBJ2-7, with D perhaps matching TRBD2 (5 bases). The germline V and J ends were trimmed by 4 bases and 2 bases, with 6 bases remaining between them. Germline loops: CDR1 MNHEY, CDR2 SVGEGT. This CDR3 has 12 residues. The CDR3 spells CASSSAAYEQYF. Here the CDR3 DNA reads TGTGCCAGCAGTTCAGCGGCCTACGAGCAGTACTTC.

Concerning this clonotype: A much larger clone lies a single base off, so this may be a read error. This chain connects TRBV5-6 to TRBJ2-4, with 7 bases aligning to TRBD1. CDR3 length: 17 residues. CDR1 and CDR2 (germline): SGHDT, YYEEEE. The CDR3 reads CAGSHYTGVVAKNIQYF. CDR3 bases: TGTGCCGGCAGCCACTACACAGGGGTAGTTGCCAAAAACATTCAGTACTTC. The full variable domain, with the rest looked up from reference TRBV5-6 and TRBJ2-4, is DAGVTQSPTHLIKTRGQQVTLRCSPKSGHDTVSWYQQALGQGPQFIFQYYEEEERQRGNFPDRFSGHQFPNYSSELNVNALLLGDSALYLCAGSHYTGVVAKNIQYFGAGTRLSVL.

A few counts support this clonotype. The chain links TRBV27 to TRBJ2-3; D may be TRBD1 or TRBD2 (5 bases each). The germline CDR1 and CDR2 sequences are MNHEY and SMNVEV (reference sequence). The V gene lost 4 bases and the J gene lost 4 bases, with 21 bases spanning the gap. This CDR3 contains 17 residues. As DNA, the CDR3 is TGTGCCAGCAGTTCCGAAAAGGGGAGTATGCCCGCAGATACGCAGTATTTT. Translation: CASSSEKGSMPADTQYF.

This clonotype was observed many times. The V and J genes are TRBV4-1 and TRBJ1-5, with 7 bases identical to TRBD1. The CDR3 is made up of 16 amino acids. V shed 4 bases and J 0 bases; nucleotides not matched to a gene: 6. Germline V gene data show CDR1 as MGHRA and CDR2 as YSYEKL. CDR3 DNA: TGCGCCAGCAGCCTAAACAGGGGACATAGCAATCAGCCCCAGCATTTT. Translation: CASSLNRGHSNQPQHF.

V and J are TRBV19 and TRBJ2-7; D is ambiguous. The CDR3 loop spans 12 amino acids. Trimming took 3 bases from V and 5 from J, leaving 8 bases between them. Germline-derived CDR1 and CDR2 are LNHDA and SQIVND (reference sequence). The CDR3 DNA reads as TGTGCCAGTAGTATCATTGGGCACGAGCAGTACTTC. The encoded protein is CASSIIGHEQYF.

The CDR3 here is CASSYDEGYEQYF. CDR3 coding DNA: TGTGCCAGCAGTTACGACGAGGGGTACGAGCAGTACTTC. V is TRBV6-5 and J is TRBJ2-7, with D perhaps given as TRBD1 or TRBD2 (5 bases each). This CDR3 comprises 13 residues. The V gene lost 2 bases and the J gene lost 4 bases, with 9 bases spanning the gap. Germline CDR1 MNHEY, CDR2 SVGAGI.

This clonotype appeared many times. The chain links TRBV27 to TRBJ2-3; D is possibly TRBD2 (5 bases). CDR3 length: 17 amino acids. Germline lookup yields CDR1 MNHEY and CDR2 SMNVEV (reference sequence). V lost 5 bases and J lost 0, with 18 bases in between. The CDR3 DNA reads as TGTGCCAGCAGTCCCCTGCCTTTGAGGGAGAGCACAGATACGCAGTATTTT. It translates to CASSPLPLRESTDTQYF.

This clonotype was counted only a few times. The genes are TRBV7-9 and TRBJ2-5; 8 bases fit TRBD1. Trimming cost V 2 bases and J 1 base; bases outside gene matches: 9. This CDR3 region has 17 residues. Germline V CDR1 and CDR2: SEHNR, FQNEAQ (reference sequence). This chain's CDR3 is CASSLPAGTGPQETQYF. The CDR3 coding sequence is TGTGCCAGCAGCTTACCCGCGGGGACAGGCCCCCAAGAGACCCAGTACTTC.

This clonotype occurred a few times. V is TRBV10-3 and J is TRBJ2-7, with D possibly being TRBD1 (6 bases). Trimming cost V 2 bases and J 0 bases, with 14 bases left between them. The CDR3 covers 16 residues. CDR1 ENHRY and CDR2 SYGVKD come from the germline V gene. DNA of the CDR3: TGTGCCATCAGTGAGGACCGGGACACCTACTCCTACGAGCAGTACTTC. Protein: CAISEDRDTYSYEQYF.

This clonotype was seen a handful of times. The V and J genes are TRBV29-1 and TRBJ2-3, with 8 bases identical to TRBD1. This CDR3 has 14 amino acids. CDR1 and CDR2 from the germline V gene are SQVTM and ANQGSEA. J lost 1 base, V lost 6 bases, and 6 bases had no gene match. In nucleotides, the CDR3 is TGCAGCGTGACCGGGACAGGAGGCACAGATACGCAGTATTTT. Amino acids: CSVTGTGGTDTQYF.